The present T cell receptor (beta chain) was sequenced within a study of human T cells and chemical hapten exposure. The study used a library that attached unique molecular identifiers to individual cDNA molecules. TCRdb reprocessed the RACE reads via MiXCR and lists one record per CDR3 protein. Of fewer than 200,000 distinct CDR3 sequences detected, about 22% appear once; the ten largest clones hold under 7.5%. Time point meaning: patch test 1, 2 weeks after DPC sensitization. Treatment noted: therapeutic diphenylcyclopropenone sensitization with weekly scalp DPC. This clonotype was detected only a few times. The CDR3 has 14 amino acids. Trimming shortened V by 2 bases and J by 14 bases, and 21 bases separated the two germline ends. Per the germline V gene, CDR1 is SGHTA and CDR2 is FQGNSA.

This TCR derives from a woman aged 45-65 years with alopecia areata. Some clones in this sample may be carry-over from other donors' samples. This rearrangement joins TRBV7-2 to TRBJ2-5, with no clear D. The material sequenced was whole blood, taken in connection with sensitization to the hapten diphenylcyclopropenone (DPC). The chain's CDR3 is CASSLTLFSDVRYF. The CDR3 DNA reads TGTGCCAGCAGCTTAACTCTTTTCAGCGACGTTCGATACTTC.